The present T cell receptor beta chain was sequenced within a study of blood T cell repertoires in COVID-19. At the level of the study: Samples representing acute and convalescent COVID-19 were sourced from the United States, Italy and Spain. Sources were T cells, B-cell-depleted T cells, or PBMCs; the material itself was cDNA or gDNA.

Trimming removed 0 bases at V and 7 bases at J, with 16 bases between. This CDR3 is 16 amino acids long. Per germline, CDR1 SGHRS and CDR2 YFSETQ. Profiled with immunoSEQ multiplex PCR; TCRdb holds only in-frame clones, not every one. The repertoire holds 150,000 or so clones, around 80% seen once, with approximately 5% in the top ten. The sequencing sample was made of peripheral blood. The source of this sequence is an elderly woman with active or convalescent COVID-19. The chain recombines TRBV5-1 with TRBJ1-4, with no clear D. CDR3 DNA sequence: TGCGCCAGCAGCTTGGTTAGTCAGAGGGAAAGTGAAAAACTGTTTTTT. Its translation: CASSLVSQRESEKLFF.